These 19 T cell receptor beta chains came from one sample sequenced in a study of regulatory T cells in long-lasting Graves disease. Library construction for TCR beta used iRepertoire HTBI primers and Arm-PCR of CDR3 regions. Each CDR3 protein gets one entry after TCRdb re-called the multiplex PCR reads with MiXCR. The repertoire consists of 250,000 to 300,000 distinct CDR3 sequences, with 20% to 25% occurring once and the leading ten covering 45% to 70%. As for time point: persistent/refractory GD, antithyroid drugs over 5 years with positive TRAb. Isolated PBMC RNA provided the starting material for the TCR library. Sample: peripheral blood mononuclear cells (PBMCs), taken when the disease was refractory, from a patient treated with antithyroid drugs. The receptors originated from a female donor with Graves disease.

The V and J genes are TRBV12-3 or TRBV12-4 and TRBJ2-6, with TRBD1 as a possible D gene (5 bases). The CDR3 loop spans 15 amino acids. Trimming removed 7 bases from V and 4 bases from J, with 14 bases in between. CDR3 amino acids: CASTPPRAGANVLTF. In nucleotides, the CDR3 is TGTGCCAGCACCCCCCCCAGGGCCGGGGCCAACGTCCTGACTTTC.

To note about this clonotype: A much more abundant neighbour one base away suggests this may be a read error. The chain recombines TRBV11-2 with TRBJ2-5; no reliable D call. The CDR3 has 14 residues. V lost 5 bases to trimming and J lost 1 base, with 11 bases between them. CDR1 and CDR2 from the germline V gene are SGHAT and FQNNGV. CDR3 loop: CASSPRAVQETQYF. DNA for the CDR3: TGTGCCAGCAGCCCCCGGGCAGTCCAAGAGACCCAGTACTTC. The variable domain in full, completed from reference TRBV11-2 and TRBJ2-5, reads EAGVAQSPRYKIIEKRQSVAFWCNPISGHATLYWYQQILGQGPKLLIQFQNNGVVDDSQLPKDRFSAERLKGVDSTLKIQPAKLEDSAVYLCASSPRAVQETQYFGPGTRLLVL.

This chain links TRBV19 with TRBJ1-1; 8 nucleotides match TRBD1. V was pared by 2 bases and J by 4 bases, with 3 bases of the junction left unmatched. The CDR3 length is 14 residues. The germline V gene encodes CDR1 LNHDA and CDR2 SQIVND (reference sequence). In nucleotides, the CDR3 is TGTGCCAGTAGTATACGGACAGGGAGCACTGAAGCTTTCTTT. Residues: CASSIRTGSTEAFF.

The chain recombines TRBV5-6 with TRBJ1-2; D perhaps matches TRBD1 (5 bases). V dropped 4 bases and J dropped 4 bases, with 8 bases sitting between them. Germline CDR1 is SGHDT and CDR2 is YYEEEE. The CDR3 extends over 12 amino acids. The CDR3 region is CASSRDLYGYTF. CDR3 nucleotide sequence: TGTGCCAGCAGCAGGGACCTCTATGGCTACACCTTC.

This clonotype was counted at least ten times. The V call is TRBV6-9, the J call TRBJ1-1; 10 bases map to TRBD1. J gave up 4 bases and V 3 bases, and 8 bases lay outside the gene matches. The CDR3 loop spans 16 amino acids. Per the germline V gene, CDR1 is MNHGY and CDR2 is SVAAGI. CDR3 DNA: TGTGCCAGCAGTTACGGGACAGGGGTCTCGGTCACTGAAGCTTTCTTT. As protein: CASSYGTGVSVTEAFF.

The rearrangement uses TRBV28 and TRBJ1-5, with TRBD1 as a possible D gene (6 bases). V shed 1 base and J shed 7 bases, with 17 bases lying between them. The CDR3 consists of 16 residues. Germline V gene data show CDR1 as MDHEN and CDR2 as SYDVKM. DNA for the CDR3: TGTGCCAGCAGTTTATCCTACGGGGGGCGCGGACAGCCCCAGCATTTT. This codes for CASSLSYGGRGQPQHF.

This clonotype has more than one count but fewer than ten. V and J are TRBV3-1 and TRBJ1-6; D is unresolved. V was cut by 0 bases and J by 6 bases, with 12 bases left in between. The CDR3 is 16 residues long. CDR1 LGHDT and CDR2 YNNKEL come from the germline V gene (reference sequence). This CDR3 is CASSQEWKGTNSPLHF. The CDR3, as DNA: TGTGCCAGCAGCCAAGAGTGGAAAGGAACTAATTCACCCCTCCACTTT.

This clonotype occurred a few times. This sequence joins TRBV4-2 and TRBJ2-7; no clear D. The V and J ends lost 4 bases and 4 bases respectively, with 14 bases between them. The germline V gene has CDR1 LGHNA and CDR2 YNFKEQ. The CDR3 consists of 14 residues. The DNA of the CDR3 is TGTGCCAGCAGCCCTAGACCCGTGGGTTACGAGCAGTACTTC. Encoded protein: CASSPRPVGYEQYF.

This clonotype showed up many times. CDR3 protein: CASSPTRITYEQYF. As DNA, the CDR3 is TGTGCCAGCAGTCCGACTAGGATAACCTACGAGCAGTACTTC. The chain uses TRBV2 and TRBJ2-7; D might be TRBD2 (6 bases). Germline loops: CDR1 SNHLY, CDR2 FYNNEI. CDR3 size: 14 residues. Trimming stripped 5 bases from V and 2 bases from J, with 13 bases between.

In this sample, this clonotype turned up once. The chain links TRBV10-3 to TRBJ2-1, with TRBD1 matching over 11 bases. The CDR3 loop spans 16 amino acids. V dropped 2 bases and J dropped 7; count of bases not matched to a gene: 7. The germline CDR1 and CDR2 sequences are ENHRY and SYGVKD. CDR3 amino acids: CAISEPGTGGRNEQFF. CDR3 DNA: TGTGCCATCAGTGAGCCCGGGACAGGGGGTCGGAATGAGCAGTTCTTC.

This chain uses TRBV5-1 with TRBJ2-5, with 10 bases aligning to TRBD2. Germline CDR1 and CDR2: SGHRS and YFSETQ. This CDR3 region has 15 residues. J gave up 5 bases and V 1 base, and 5 bases lay outside the gene matches. The chain's CDR3 is CASSLQTSGTETQYF. CDR3 DNA: TGCGCCAGCAGCTTGCAAACTAGCGGGACGGAGACCCAGTACTTC.

A few counts support this clonotype. V is TRBV19 and J is TRBJ1-1; TRBD1 is a possible D gene (5 bases). The CDR3 spans 14 residues. V was cut by 7 bases and J by 0 bases, with 12 bases left in between. CDR1 is LNHDA and CDR2 is SQIVND in the germline V gene (reference sequence). CDR3 amino acids: CASTNRGLNTEAFF. CDR3 DNA sequence: TGTGCCAGTACCAACCGGGGGTTGAACACTGAAGCTTTCTTT. The full variable domain, its missing parts supplied by reference TRBV19 and TRBJ1-1, is DGGITQSPKYLFRKEGQNVTLSCEQNLNHDAMYWYRQDPGQGLRLIYYSQIVNDFQKGDIAEGYSVSREKKESFPLTVTSAQKNPTAFYLCASTNRGLNTEAFFGQGTRLTVV.

This clonotype was observed at least ten times. CDR3 amino acids: CSAGGRTKETQYF. CDR3 nucleotide sequence: TGCAGTGCTGGGGGACGTACCAAAGAGACCCAGTACTTC. The chain links TRBV20-1 to TRBJ2-5; D is possibly TRBD1 or TRBD2 (5 bases each). V dropped 5 bases and J dropped 3 bases, with 13 bases sitting between them. The CDR3 runs 13 residues. Per the germline V gene, CDR1 is DFQATT and CDR2 is SNEGSKA (reference sequence).

The table lists this clonotype with many counts. The chain is built from TRBV11-2 and TRBJ1-4, with 7 bases that match TRBD1. The CDR3 spans 13 residues. The trim removed 7 bases at V and 7 bases at J, leaving 6 bases unmatched. CDR1 is SGHAT, CDR2 FQNNGV, per germline. The CDR3, as DNA: TGTGCCAGCACCCTCCGGGACAGTGAAAAACTGTTTTTT. Translation: CASTLRDSEKLFF.

This clonotype was counted many times. The chain carries TRBV3-1 and TRBJ1-4; maybe TRBD1 (5 bases). V lost 0 bases, J lost 7 bases, and 12 bases lay in between. From germline, CDR1 is LGHDT and CDR2 YNNKEL (reference sequence). The CDR3 is 15 residues long. CDR3 coding DNA: TGTGCCAGCAGCCAAGATTTTATGGGGCCTGAAAAACTGTTTTTT. Translating gives CASSQDFMGPEKLFF.

This sequence joins TRBV25-1 and TRBJ1-6; D uncertain. The CDR3 is 14 residues long. V lost 6 bases and J 5 bases, leaving 11 bases between the germline ends. Germline V gene data show CDR1 as MGHDK and CDR2 as SYGVNS. The DNA of the CDR3 is TGTGCCAGCAGCTTGACCAGTCATAATTCACCCCTCCACTTT. Translation: CASSLTSHNSPLHF.

The chain joins TRBV6-2 or TRBV6-3 to TRBJ2-5; a possible D gene is TRBD1 (5 bases). V was cut by 4 bases and J by 5 bases, with 23 bases left in between. The CDR3 has 17 amino acids. CDR1 is MNHEY and CDR2 is SVGEGT in the germline V gene. This CDR3 is CASSSTAVWGADETQYF. In DNA form, the CDR3 reads TGTGCCAGCAGTTCCACGGCAGTTTGGGGCGCCGACGAGACCCAGTACTTC.

This clonotype was seen only a few times. The chain uses TRBV7-3 and TRBJ2-7, with 7 bases aligning to TRBD2. V gave up 3 bases and J gave up 0 bases; unmatched junction bases: 8. CDR3 length equals 16 residues. In germline, CDR1 is SGHTA, CDR2 FQGTGA. CDR3 protein: CASSLTGTTNSYEQYF. CDR3 coding DNA: TGTGCCAGCAGCTTGACCGGGACTACGAACTCCTACGAGCAGTACTTC.

The CDR3 DNA sequence: TGTGCCAGCAGTTTTATTCCGCGCTCGATTCCTGTCAATGAGCAGTTCTTC. Amino acid sequence: CASSFIPRSIPVNEQFF. The chain is built from TRBV12-3 or TRBV12-4 and TRBJ2-5, with no clear D. The closer fit of TRBJ2-1 to the DNA end suggests the J call may be wrong. The CDR3 sequence is 17 residues long.